What follows are 6 T cell receptor beta chains derived from one specimen sequenced in a study of T cells in tumors after PD-1 blockade (dated by TCRdb to about 2019). The sample's time point label, decoded: before anti-PD-1 therapy. Libraries were prepared through the immunoSEQ multiplex PCR assay. TCRdb limited this immuneACCESS table to in-frame rearrangements with V and J called. A share of clones is missing; checked studies link under half to unresolved V genes, and the rest is unexplained. Recorded for this sample are around 46,000 clones; just under 80% of them occurred a single time. The top ten clonotypes cover over 15% of the sample. The sequenced sample was PBMCs, obtained before anti-PD-1 treatment. These receptors all come from a human donor with basal cell carcinoma.

The V gene is TRBV9, the J gene TRBJ1-6; D unclear. The germline CDR1 and CDR2 sequences are SGDLS and YYNGEE. With 0 bases removed from V and 0 bases from J, the gap between germline ends came to 13 bases. The CDR3 has 18 residues. The CDR3 loop reads CASSVDEGRSSYNSPLHF. In DNA form, the CDR3 reads TGTGCCAGCAGCGTAGACGAGGGAAGGAGCTCCTATAATTCACCCCTCCACTTT. Filled out from reference TRBV9 and TRBJ1-6, the complete variable domain reads DSGVTQTPKHLITATGQRVTLRCSPRSGDLSVYWYQQSLDQGLQFLIQYYNGEERAKGNILERFSAQQFPDLHSELNLSSLELGDSALYFCASSVDEGRSSYNSPLHFGNGTRLTVT.

The J gene is TRBJ1-1, the V gene TRBV7-8; D is unclear. The CDR3 loop spans 15 amino acids. CDR1 SGHVS and CDR2 FQNEAQ come from the germline V gene. V gave up 3 bases and J gave up 1 base, with 12 bases separating them. Here the CDR3 reads CASSFTAGANTEAFF. The CDR3 region has the DNA TGTGCCAGCAGCTTCACGGCAGGCGCGAACACTGAAGCTTTCTTT.

The chain is built from TRBV30 and TRBJ1-5; TRBD1 agrees at 10 bases. Germline V gene data show CDR1 as GTSNPN and CDR2 as SVGIG (reference sequence). The J segment lost 6 bases and the V segment lost 0 bases, leaving 2 bases of the junction unmatched. The CDR3 spans 14 residues. Here the CDR3 DNA reads TGTGCCTGGAGTGTCCGGACAGGGGGTCAGCCCCAGCATTTT. Protein sequence: CAWSVRTGGQPQHF.

The chain has TRBV6-5 and TRBJ1-3; D is possibly TRBD1 (5 bases). The germline V gene has CDR1 MNHEY and CDR2 SVGAGI. The CDR3 runs to 16 residues. With 6 bases removed from V and 0 bases from J, the gap between germline ends came to 15 bases. CDR3 residues: CASSYKSGASGNTIYF. The CDR3 DNA sequence: TGTGCCAGCAGCTACAAGAGTGGGGCCTCTGGAAACACCATATATTTT.

The CDR3 here is CASSKTDLSYEQYF. The CDR3 region has the DNA TGTGCCAGCAGTAAGACGGACCTCTCCTACGAGCAGTACTTC. This chain connects TRBV28 to TRBJ2-7, with D unclear. Between the trimmed V and J ends, which lost 5 bases and 0 bases, there was a span of 11 bases. This CDR3 has 14 residues. The germline gives CDR1 MDHEN, CDR2 SYDVKM.

V and J are TRBV28 and TRBJ1-2; D remains unclear. V lost 9 bases to trimming and J lost 4 bases, with 15 bases between them. Germline CDR1 MDHEN, CDR2 SYDVKM. This CDR3 is built from 13 residues. CDR3 DNA: TGTGCCAGTAAGACCGGGAACCTCTATGGCTACACCTTC. Protein: CASKTGNLYGYTF.